This TCR beta chain stems from a study of OX40 agonist ivuxolimab in advanced cancers. Study-level information: The patients received agonistic anti-OX40 (CD134) antibody ivuxolimab.

As regards this clone: Its matching antigen is unknown.

CDR3 size: 16 residues. Trimming cost V 1 base and J 0 bases, with 7 bases left between them. The germline V gene encodes CDR1 SEHNR and CDR2 FQNEAQ (reference sequence). TCRdb's copy holds only in-frame clones and misses some; the assay was immunoSEQ multiplex PCR. The sample holds 77,000 or so clones; approximately 95% are singletons and the top ten take roughly 22%. Sampling times: baseline, cycle 4 day 1, cycle 7 day 1. Study-wide results and caveats: At 0.1-3.0 mg/kg, partial responders had clonal expansion among the lowest observed.

This specimen was CD4+ or CD8+ T cells sorted from blood, taken in a trial of the OX40 agonist ivuxolimab. The source is an adult with an advanced solid tumor such as melanoma, head and neck, liver or kidney cancer. V is TRBV7-9 and J is TRBJ2-6; D might be TRBD2 (5 bases). The CDR3 spells CASSLVRVSGANVLTF. The CDR3 nucleotides read TGTGCCAGCAGCTTAGTGAGGGTCTCTGGGGCCAACGTCCTGACTTTC. Full variable domain (missing parts from reference TRBV7-9 and TRBJ2-6): DTGVSQNPRHKITKRGQNVTFRCDPISEHNRLYWYRQTLGQGPEFLTYFQNEAQLEKSRLLSDRFSAERPKGSFSTLEIQRTEQGDSAMYLCASSLVRVSGANVLTFGAGSRLTVL.